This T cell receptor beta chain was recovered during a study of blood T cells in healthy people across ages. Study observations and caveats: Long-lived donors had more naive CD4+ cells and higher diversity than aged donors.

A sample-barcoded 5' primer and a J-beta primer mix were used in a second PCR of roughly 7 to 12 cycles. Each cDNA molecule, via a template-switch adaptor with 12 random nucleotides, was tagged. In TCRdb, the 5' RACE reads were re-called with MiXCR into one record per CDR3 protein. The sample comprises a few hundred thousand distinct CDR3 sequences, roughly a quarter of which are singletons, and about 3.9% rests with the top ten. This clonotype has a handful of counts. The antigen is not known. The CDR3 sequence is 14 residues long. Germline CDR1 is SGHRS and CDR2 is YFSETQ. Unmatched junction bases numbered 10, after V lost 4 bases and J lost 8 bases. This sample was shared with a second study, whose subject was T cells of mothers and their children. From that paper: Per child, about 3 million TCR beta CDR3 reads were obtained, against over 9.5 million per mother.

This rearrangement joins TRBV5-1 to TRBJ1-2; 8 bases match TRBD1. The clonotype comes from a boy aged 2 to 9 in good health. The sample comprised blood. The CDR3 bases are TGCGCCAGCAGCCCAAGAGGACAGGGTCGAGGCTACACCTTC. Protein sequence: CASSPRGQGRGYTF.